The 15 T cell receptor beta chains below all came from one sample that was sequenced in a study of blood T cell repertoires in COVID-19. Profiled with immunoSEQ multiplex PCR; TCRdb holds only in-frame clones, not every one. Of some 330,000 clones in the sample, roughly 86% are singletons; the top ten hold less than 2.5%. The sample consisted of PBMCs or T cells enriched from blood (not recorded which). These receptors were collected from a man between 40 and 49 years old in a cohort exposed to, infected with or recovered from COVID-19 (not recorded which).

The chain recombines TRBV5-1 with TRBJ1-1; 8 bases match TRBD1. V dropped 2 bases and J dropped 5; count of bases not matched to a gene: 11. Per the germline V gene, CDR1 is SGHRS and CDR2 is YFSETQ. This CDR3 has 16 amino acids. The DNA for the CDR3 is TGCGCCAGCAGCTTTGACTATTCAGGGGGCAGGACTGAAGCTTTCTTT. Translating it yields CASSFDYSGGRTEAFF.

The chain is built from TRBV19 and TRBJ1-5, with 7 bases matching TRBD1. The CDR3 sequence is 16 residues long. Germline V gene sequence: CDR1 LNHDA, CDR2 SQIVND (reference sequence). With V trimmed by 7 bases and J by 3 bases, 12 bases remained unmatched. This CDR3 is CASIGPGTAYNQPQHF. CDR3 DNA: TGTGCCAGTATCGGGCCCGGGACAGCCTACAATCAGCCCCAGCATTTT. Looking up the rest from reference TRBV19 and TRBJ1-5 gives the full variable domain: DGGITQSPKYLFRKEGQNVTLSCEQNLNHDAMYWYRQDPGQGLRLIYYSQIVNDFQKGDIAEGYSVSREKKESFPLTVTSAQKNPTAFYLCASIGPGTAYNQPQHFGDGTRLSIL.

DNA of the CDR3: TGTGCCAGCAGTGGGACTAGCCTAAAAAACATTCAGTACTTC. Its translation is CASSGTSLKNIQYF. The chain recombines TRBV2 with TRBJ2-4; 8 bases are a match to TRBD2. Germline lookup yields CDR1 SNHLY and CDR2 FYNNEI. The CDR3 spans 14 residues. J lost 4 bases, V lost 4 bases, and 3 bases had no gene match. Looking up the rest from reference TRBV2 and TRBJ2-4 gives the full variable domain: EPEVTQTPSHQVTQMGQEVILRCVPISNHLYFYWYRQILGQKVEFLVSFYNNEISEKSEIFDDQFSVERPDGSNFTLKIRSTKLEDSAMYFCASSGTSLKNIQYFGAGTRLSVL.

CDR3 region: CAWTQRTFKTYEQYF. The DNA for the CDR3 is TGTGCCTGGACCCAACGGACATTTAAGACCTACGAGCAGTACTTC. This chain connects TRBV30 to TRBJ2-7; D perhaps matches TRBD1 (5 bases). CDR3 length: 15 amino acids. The germline V and J ends were trimmed by 4 bases and 2 bases, with 18 bases remaining between them. The V gene's germline CDR1 is GTSNPN and CDR2 SVGIG (reference sequence).

This chain joins TRBV18 and TRBJ2-7; D ambiguous. There are 13 residues in the CDR3. Per germline, CDR1 KGHSH and CDR2 LQKENI. V lost 3 bases, J lost 2 bases, and 8 bases lay in between. CDR3 DNA: TGTGCCAGCTCACCTGCAGTGGCCTACGAGCAGTACTTC. This codes for CASSPAVAYEQYF.

This rearrangement joins TRBV6-6 to TRBJ2-7; a possible D gene is TRBD1 (5 bases). CDR1 is MNHNY, CDR2 SVGAGI, per germline (reference sequence). The CDR3 runs to 16 residues. V was cut by 0 bases and J by 6 bases, with 18 bases left in between. CDR3 loop: CASSYSRQSTAAEQYF. In nucleotides, the CDR3 is TGTGCCAGCAGTTACTCCAGACAGAGTACCGCAGCCGAGCAGTACTTC.

The V call is TRBV10-3, the J call TRBJ1-2, with D hard to call. V was pared by 3 bases and J by 4 bases, with 12 bases between. This CDR3 comprises 14 residues. Germline V gene sequence: CDR1 ENHRY, CDR2 SYGVKD. The CDR3 coding sequence is TGTGCCATCAGTGACACTGCCATCCTCTATGGCTACACCTTC. Amino acid sequence: CAISDTAILYGYTF.

J is TRBJ1-1 and V is TRBV18; D possibly corresponds to TRBD1 (6 bases). Trimming took off 11 bases at V and 1 base at J, with 14 bases between the two ends. In germline, CDR1 is KGHSH, CDR2 LQKENI. The CDR3 extends over 13 amino acids. The CDR3 spells CAGAQGRNTEAFF. CDR3 DNA sequence: TGTGCCGGCGCGCAGGGGAGGAACACTGAAGCTTTCTTT.

V usage is TRBV5-1 and J usage is TRBJ1-2; 8 bases fit TRBD1. This CDR3 contains 16 residues. Per the germline V gene, CDR1 is SGHRS and CDR2 is YFSETQ. With V trimmed by 4 bases and J by 6 bases, 14 bases remained unmatched. The CDR3: CASSPLSGQGVNGYTF. CDR3 DNA: TGCGCCAGCAGCCCACTCTCTGGACAGGGAGTAAATGGCTACACCTTC.

The chain has TRBV27 and TRBJ2-5; 7 bases match TRBD2. The germline V gene encodes CDR1 MNHEY and CDR2 SMNVEV (reference sequence). Germline trimming cut 4 bases from V and 6 bases from J; bases unmatched to any gene: 11. There are 15 residues in the CDR3. The CDR3 sequence: CASSSGGAGWKTQYF. Written as DNA, the CDR3 is TGTGCCAGCAGTTCGGGGGGTGCGGGGTGGAAGACCCAGTACTTC.

Regarding this clone: The sample carries other DNA sequences with the same CDR3. The chain recombines TRBV18 with TRBJ2-3, with 9 bases fitting TRBD2. This CDR3 spans 15 amino acids. With 3 bases clipped from V and 0 bases from J, the junction kept 1 base outside the gene matches. Germline-derived CDR1 and CDR2 are KGHSH and LQKENI. CDR3 residues: CASSPTSGSTDTQYF. CDR3 in DNA: TGTGCCAGCTCACCGACTAGCGGTAGCACAGATACGCAGTATTTT.

This clone has just one count. V usage is TRBV11-3 and J usage is TRBJ1-1; D gene ambiguous. Germline loops: CDR1 SGHNT, CDR2 YENEEA. This CDR3 contains 13 residues. Trimming took off 1 base at V and 6 bases at J, with 9 bases between the two ends. The CDR3 protein is CASSLGGEAEAFF. The CDR3 bases are TGTGCCAGCAGCTTAGGCGGGGAAGCTGAAGCTTTCTTT.

This clone was seen more than once but under ten times. The chain has TRBV6-5 and TRBJ1-2; D is unresolved. V was clipped by 6 bases and J by 2 bases, with 13 bases between them. Germline V gene lookup returns CDR1 MNHEY and CDR2 SVGAGI. The CDR3 contains 14 residues. CDR3 amino acids: CASRFTTGNYGYTF. The CDR3 DNA reads as TGTGCCAGCAGATTTACGACGGGAAACTATGGCTACACCTTC.

The rearrangement joins TRBV5-1 to TRBJ1-1; D is possibly TRBD1 (6 bases). The CDR3 covers 16 residues. The ends were cut back, 1 base at V and 1 base at J, with 14 bases in the middle. From germline, CDR1 is SGHRS and CDR2 YFSETQ. The DNA for the CDR3 is TGCGCCAGCAGCTTGAACCCCGGGACACCGAACACTGAAGCTTTCTTT. Its protein product is CASSLNPGTPNTEAFF.

The chain recombines TRBV3-1 (or the pseudogene TRBV3-2) with TRBJ1-5; D unclear. CDR1 and CDR2 from the germline V gene are LGHDT and YNNKEL (reference sequence). The germline V and J ends were trimmed by 3 bases and 6 bases, with 9 bases remaining between them. The CDR3 is 13 amino acids. The CDR3 spells CASSQSEAQPQHF. The DNA for the CDR3 is TGTGCCAGCAGCCAGTCGGAGGCTCAGCCCCAGCATTTT.